By sample fraction, the clone carrying this T cell receptor (beta chain) is medium-sized. Its antigen remains unknown. The ends were cut back, 2 bases at V and 7 bases at J, with 9 bases in the middle. This CDR3 contains 13 residues. Germline lookup yields CDR1 LNHDA and CDR2 SQIVND (reference sequence). This entry comes from a study of T and B cells in COVID-19 patients. Study context: Blood was sampled from COVID-19 patients who were either actively infected or recovered. The recovered cohort's median age was roughly 34 years, versus approximately 70 years in active infection. Findings and caveats of the study: CD4+, regulatory T cell, CD8+ and sorted SARS-CoV-2-responsive or tetramer+ T cells were not yet sequenced. Clonality of TRB repertoires was high in active COVID-19; recovery brought above-healthy diversity and richness.

Each TRB amplification used roughly 250-550 ng of genomic DNA from blood. BIOMED2 TRB-A/B primer pools were used in multiplex TRB PCR. Each CDR3 protein gets one entry after TCRdb re-called the multiplex PCR reads with MiXCR. The sample consists of about 4,600 distinct CDR3 sequences, roughly a fifth of them appearing once. Source material: blood. This sequence joins TRBV19 and TRBJ1-5; D perhaps matches TRBD1 (5 bases). This sequence was found in a human donor with active COVID-19. The CDR3 loop is CASSIQGGQPQHF. CDR3 nucleotides: TGTGCCAGTAGTATACAGGGTGGACAGCCCCAGCATTTT.